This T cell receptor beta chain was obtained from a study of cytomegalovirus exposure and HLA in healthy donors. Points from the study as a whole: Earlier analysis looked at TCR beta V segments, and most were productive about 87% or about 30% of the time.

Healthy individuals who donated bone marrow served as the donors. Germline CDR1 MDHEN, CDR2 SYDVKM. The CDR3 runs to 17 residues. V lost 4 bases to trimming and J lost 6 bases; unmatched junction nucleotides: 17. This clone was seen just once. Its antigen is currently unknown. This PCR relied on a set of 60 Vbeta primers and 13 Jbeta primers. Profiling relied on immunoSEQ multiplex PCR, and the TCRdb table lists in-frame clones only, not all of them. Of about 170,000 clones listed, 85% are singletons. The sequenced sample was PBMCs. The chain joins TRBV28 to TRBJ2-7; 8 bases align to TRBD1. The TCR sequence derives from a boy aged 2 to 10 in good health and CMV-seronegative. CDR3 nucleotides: TGTGCCAGCAGTTCCTCTCGTGGACAGGGATGGCGAGGCGAGCAGTACTTC. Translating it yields CASSSSRGQGWRGEQYF. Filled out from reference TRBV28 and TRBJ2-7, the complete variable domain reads DVKVTQSSRYLVKRTGEKVFLECVQDMDHENMFWYRQDPGLGLRLIYFSYDVKMKEKGDIPEGYSVSREKKERFSLILESASTNQTSMYLCASSSSRGQGWRGEQYFGPGTRLTVT.